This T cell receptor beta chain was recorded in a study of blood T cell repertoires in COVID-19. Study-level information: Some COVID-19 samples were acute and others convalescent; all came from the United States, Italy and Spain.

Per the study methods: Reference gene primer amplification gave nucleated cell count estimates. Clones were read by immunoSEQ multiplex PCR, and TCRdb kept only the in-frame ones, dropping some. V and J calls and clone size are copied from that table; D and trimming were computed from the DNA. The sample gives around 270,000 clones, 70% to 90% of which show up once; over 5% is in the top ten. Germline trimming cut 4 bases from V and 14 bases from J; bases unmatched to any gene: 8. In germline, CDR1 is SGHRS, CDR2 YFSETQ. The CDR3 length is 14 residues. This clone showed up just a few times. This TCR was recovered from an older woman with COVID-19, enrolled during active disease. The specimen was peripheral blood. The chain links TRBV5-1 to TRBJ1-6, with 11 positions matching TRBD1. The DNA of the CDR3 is TGCGCCAGCAGCCTGGAGGGACAGGGGGGTACCCTCCACTTT. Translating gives CASSLEGQGGTLHF.